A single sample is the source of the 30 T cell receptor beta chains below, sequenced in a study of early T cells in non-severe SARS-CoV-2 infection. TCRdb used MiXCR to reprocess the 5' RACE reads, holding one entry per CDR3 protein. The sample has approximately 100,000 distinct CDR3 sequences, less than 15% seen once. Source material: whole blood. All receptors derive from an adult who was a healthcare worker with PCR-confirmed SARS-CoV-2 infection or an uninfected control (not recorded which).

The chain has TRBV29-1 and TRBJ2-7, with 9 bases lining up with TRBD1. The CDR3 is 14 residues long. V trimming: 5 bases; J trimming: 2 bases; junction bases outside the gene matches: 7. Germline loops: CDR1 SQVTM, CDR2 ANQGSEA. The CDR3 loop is CSVSPGTGPYEQYF. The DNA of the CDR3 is TGCAGCGTTTCCCCCGGGACAGGGCCCTACGAGCAGTACTTC.

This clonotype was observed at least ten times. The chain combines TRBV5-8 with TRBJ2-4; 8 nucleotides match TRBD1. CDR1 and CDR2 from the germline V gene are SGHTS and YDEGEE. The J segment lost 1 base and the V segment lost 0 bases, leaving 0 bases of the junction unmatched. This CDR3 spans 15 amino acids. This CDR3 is CASSLGTGAKNIQYF. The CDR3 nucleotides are TGTGCCAGCAGCTTGGGGACAGGGGCCAAAAACATTCAGTACTTC. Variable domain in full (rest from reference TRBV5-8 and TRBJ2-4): EAGVTQSPTHLIKTRGQQATLRCSPISGHTSVYWYQQALGLGLQFLLWYDEGEERNRGNFPPRFSGRQFPNYSSELNVNALELEDSALYLCASSLGTGAKNIQYFGAGTRLSVL.

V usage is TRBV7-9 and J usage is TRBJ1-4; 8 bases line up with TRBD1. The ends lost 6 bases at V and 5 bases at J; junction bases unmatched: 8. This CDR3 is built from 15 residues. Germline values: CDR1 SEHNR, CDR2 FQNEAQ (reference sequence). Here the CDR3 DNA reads TGTGCCAGCAGTCAAGGACAGGGACAAAATGAAAAACTGTTTTTT. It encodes CASSQGQGQNEKLFF.

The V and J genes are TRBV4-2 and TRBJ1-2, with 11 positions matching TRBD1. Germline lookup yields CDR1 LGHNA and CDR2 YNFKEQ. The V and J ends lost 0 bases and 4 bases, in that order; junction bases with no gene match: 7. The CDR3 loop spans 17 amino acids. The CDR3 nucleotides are TGTGCCAGCAGCCAAGATACCGGACAGGGGGCTTCCTATGGCTACACCTTC. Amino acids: CASSQDTGQGASYGYTF.

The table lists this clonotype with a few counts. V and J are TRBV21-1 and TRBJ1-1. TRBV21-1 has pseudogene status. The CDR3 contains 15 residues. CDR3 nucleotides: TGTGCCAGCAGCACCCCCGGGACTCTGAACACTGAAGCTTTCTTT. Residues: CASSTPGTLNTEAFF.

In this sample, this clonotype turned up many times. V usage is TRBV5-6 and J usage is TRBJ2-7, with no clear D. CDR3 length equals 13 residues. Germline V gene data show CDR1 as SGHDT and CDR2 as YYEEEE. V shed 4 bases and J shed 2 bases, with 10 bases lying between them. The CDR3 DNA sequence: TGTGCCAGCAGCCTCGACGGTACCTACGAGCAGTACTTC. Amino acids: CASSLDGTYEQYF.

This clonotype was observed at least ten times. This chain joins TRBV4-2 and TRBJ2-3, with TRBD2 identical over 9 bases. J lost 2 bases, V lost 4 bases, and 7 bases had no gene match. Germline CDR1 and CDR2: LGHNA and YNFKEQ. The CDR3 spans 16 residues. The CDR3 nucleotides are TGTGCCAGCAGCCGGAAGACTAGCGGACTCACAGATACGCAGTATTTT. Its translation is CASSRKTSGLTDTQYF.

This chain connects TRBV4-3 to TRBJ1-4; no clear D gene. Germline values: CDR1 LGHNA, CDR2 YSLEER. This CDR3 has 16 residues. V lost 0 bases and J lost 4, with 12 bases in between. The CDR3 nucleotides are TGCGCCAGCAGCCAAGACCCCCCAGATTTTAATGAAAAACTGTTTTTT. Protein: CASSQDPPDFNEKLFF.

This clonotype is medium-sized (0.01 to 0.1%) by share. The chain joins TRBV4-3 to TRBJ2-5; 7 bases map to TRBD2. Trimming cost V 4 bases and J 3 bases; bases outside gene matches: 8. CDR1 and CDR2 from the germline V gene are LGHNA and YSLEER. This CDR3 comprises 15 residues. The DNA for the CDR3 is TGCGCCAGCAGCCCCCACGGACTAGAGGAAGAGACCCAGTACTTC. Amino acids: CASSPHGLEEETQYF.

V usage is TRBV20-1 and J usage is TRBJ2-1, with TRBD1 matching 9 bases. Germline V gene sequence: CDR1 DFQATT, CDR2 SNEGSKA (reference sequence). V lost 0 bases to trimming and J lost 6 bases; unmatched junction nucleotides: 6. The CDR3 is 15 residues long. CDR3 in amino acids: CSAREQGARFNEQFF. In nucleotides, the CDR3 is TGCAGTGCTAGAGAACAGGGGGCTCGGTTCAATGAGCAGTTCTTC.

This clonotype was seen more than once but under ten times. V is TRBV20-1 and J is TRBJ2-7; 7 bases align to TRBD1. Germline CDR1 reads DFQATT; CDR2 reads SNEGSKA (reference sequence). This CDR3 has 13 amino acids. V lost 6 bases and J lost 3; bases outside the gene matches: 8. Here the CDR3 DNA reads TGCAGTGCCCAACCGGGACAGTACTACGAGCAGTACTTC. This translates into CSAQPGQYYEQYF.

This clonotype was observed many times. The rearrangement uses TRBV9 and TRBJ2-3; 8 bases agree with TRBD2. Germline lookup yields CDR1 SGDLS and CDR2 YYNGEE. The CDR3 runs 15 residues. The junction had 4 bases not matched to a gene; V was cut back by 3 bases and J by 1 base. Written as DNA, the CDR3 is TGTGCCAGCAGCGCCGGACTAGCCCGCACAGATACGCAGTATTTT. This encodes CASSAGLARTDTQYF.

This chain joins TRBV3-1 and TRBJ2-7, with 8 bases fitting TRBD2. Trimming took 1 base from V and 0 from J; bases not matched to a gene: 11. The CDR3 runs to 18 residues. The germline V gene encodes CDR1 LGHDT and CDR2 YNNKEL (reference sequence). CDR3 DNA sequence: TGTGCCAGCAGCCAAGCCCCCTGGGGGCGGGGGGACTCCTACGAGCAGTACTTC. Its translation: CASSQAPWGRGDSYEQYF.

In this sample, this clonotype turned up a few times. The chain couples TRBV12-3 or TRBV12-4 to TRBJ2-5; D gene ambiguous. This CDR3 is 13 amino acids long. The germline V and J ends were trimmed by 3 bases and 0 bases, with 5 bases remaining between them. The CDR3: CASSFENQETQYF. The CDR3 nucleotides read TGTGCCAGCAGTTTTGAGAACCAAGAGACCCAGTACTTC.

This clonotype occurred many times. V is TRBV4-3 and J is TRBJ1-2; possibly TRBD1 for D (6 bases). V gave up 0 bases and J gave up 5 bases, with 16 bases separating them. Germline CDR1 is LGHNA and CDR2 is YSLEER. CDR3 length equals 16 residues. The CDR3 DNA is TGCGCCAGCAGCCAAGATCCCAGGGGCGGCATTTATGGCTACACCTTC. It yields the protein CASSQDPRGGIYGYTF.

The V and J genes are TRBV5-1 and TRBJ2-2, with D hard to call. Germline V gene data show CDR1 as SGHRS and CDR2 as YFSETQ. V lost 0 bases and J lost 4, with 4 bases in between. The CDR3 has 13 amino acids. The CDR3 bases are TGCGCCAGCAGCTTGGCTGGCACCGGGGAGCTGTTTTTT. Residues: CASSLAGTGELFF.

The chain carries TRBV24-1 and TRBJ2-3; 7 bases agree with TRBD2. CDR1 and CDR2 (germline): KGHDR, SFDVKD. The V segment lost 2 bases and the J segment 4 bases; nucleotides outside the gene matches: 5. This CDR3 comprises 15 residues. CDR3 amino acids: CATSDWRGTADTQYF. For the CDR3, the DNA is TGTGCCACCAGTGATTGGCGGGGGACCGCAGATACGCAGTATTTT.

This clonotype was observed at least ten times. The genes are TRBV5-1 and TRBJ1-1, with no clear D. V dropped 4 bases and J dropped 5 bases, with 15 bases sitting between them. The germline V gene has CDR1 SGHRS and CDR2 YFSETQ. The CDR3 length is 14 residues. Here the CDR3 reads CASSPRLERTEAFF. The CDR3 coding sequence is TGCGCCAGCAGCCCAAGACTGGAGAGGACTGAAGCTTTCTTT.

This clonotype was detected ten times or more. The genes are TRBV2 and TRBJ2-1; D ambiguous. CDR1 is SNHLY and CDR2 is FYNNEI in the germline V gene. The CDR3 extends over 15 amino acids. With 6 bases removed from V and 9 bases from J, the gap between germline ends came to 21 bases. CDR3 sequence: CASSPTDVSSGEQFF. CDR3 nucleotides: TGTGCCAGCAGCCCGACTGACGTCTCGTCGGGTGAGCAGTTCTTC.

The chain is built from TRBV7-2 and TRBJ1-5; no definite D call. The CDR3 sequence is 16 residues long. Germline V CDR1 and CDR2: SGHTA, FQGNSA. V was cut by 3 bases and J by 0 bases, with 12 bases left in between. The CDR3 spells CASSLNSPGSNQPQHF. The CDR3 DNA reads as TGTGCCAGCAGCTTGAATAGCCCGGGTAGCAATCAGCCCCAGCATTTT.

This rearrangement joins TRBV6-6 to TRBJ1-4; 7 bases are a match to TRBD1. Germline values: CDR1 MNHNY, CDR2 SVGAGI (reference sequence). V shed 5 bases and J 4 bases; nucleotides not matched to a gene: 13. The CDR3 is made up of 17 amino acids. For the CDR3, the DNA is TGTGCCAGCAGTCCCCCAAGGACAGGAGAGGATAATGAAAAACTGTTTTTT. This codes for CASSPPRTGEDNEKLFF.

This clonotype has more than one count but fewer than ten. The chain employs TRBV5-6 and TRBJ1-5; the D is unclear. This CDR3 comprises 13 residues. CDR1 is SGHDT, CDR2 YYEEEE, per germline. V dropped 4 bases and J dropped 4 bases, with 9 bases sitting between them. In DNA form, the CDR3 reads TGTGCCAGCAGCCGTACAGCAAATCAGCCCCAGCATTTT. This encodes CASSRTANQPQHF.

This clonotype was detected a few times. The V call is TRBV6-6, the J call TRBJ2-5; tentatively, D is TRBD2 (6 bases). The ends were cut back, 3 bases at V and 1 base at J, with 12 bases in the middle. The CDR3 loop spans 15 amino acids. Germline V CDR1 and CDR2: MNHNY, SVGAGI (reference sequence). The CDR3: CASSYFRAGQETQYF. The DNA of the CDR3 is TGTGCCAGCAGTTATTTCCGAGCGGGCCAAGAGACCCAGTACTTC.

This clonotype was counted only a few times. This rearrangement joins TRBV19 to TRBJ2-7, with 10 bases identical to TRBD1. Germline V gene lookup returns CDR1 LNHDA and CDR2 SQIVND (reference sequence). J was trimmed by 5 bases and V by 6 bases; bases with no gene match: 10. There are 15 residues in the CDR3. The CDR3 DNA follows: TGTGCCAGTAGGTATACCGGGACAGGGGTGAACGAGCAGTACTTC. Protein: CASRYTGTGVNEQYF. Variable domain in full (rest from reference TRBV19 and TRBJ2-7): DGGITQSPKYLFRKEGQNVTLSCEQNLNHDAMYWYRQDPGQGLRLIYYSQIVNDFQKGDIAEGYSVSREKKESFPLTVTSAQKNPTAFYLCASRYTGTGVNEQYFGPGTRLTVT.

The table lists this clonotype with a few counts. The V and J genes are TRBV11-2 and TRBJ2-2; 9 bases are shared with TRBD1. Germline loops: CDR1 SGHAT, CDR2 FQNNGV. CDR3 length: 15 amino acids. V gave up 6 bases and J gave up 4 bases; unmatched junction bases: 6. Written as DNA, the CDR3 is TGTGCCAGCAGTTCCGGGACAGGGAGCACCGGGGAGCTGTTTTTT. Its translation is CASSSGTGSTGELFF.

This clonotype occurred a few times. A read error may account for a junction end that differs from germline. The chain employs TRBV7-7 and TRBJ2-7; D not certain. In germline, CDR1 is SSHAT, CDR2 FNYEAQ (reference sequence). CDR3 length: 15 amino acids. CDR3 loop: CASSLDSGRSYEQYF. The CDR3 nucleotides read TGTGCTAGCAGCTTAGATTCAGGACGGTCCTACGAGCAGTACTTC.

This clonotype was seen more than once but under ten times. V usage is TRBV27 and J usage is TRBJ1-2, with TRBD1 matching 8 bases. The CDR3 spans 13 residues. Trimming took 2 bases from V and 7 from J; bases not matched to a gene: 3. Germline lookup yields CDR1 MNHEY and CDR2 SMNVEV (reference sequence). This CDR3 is CASSLGTGGGYTF. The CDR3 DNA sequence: TGTGCCAGCAGTTTAGGGACAGGAGGTGGCTACACCTTC.

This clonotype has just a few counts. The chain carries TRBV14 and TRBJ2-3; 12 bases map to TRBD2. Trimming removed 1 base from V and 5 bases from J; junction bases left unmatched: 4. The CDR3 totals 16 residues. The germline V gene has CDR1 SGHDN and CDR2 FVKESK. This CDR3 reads CASSQVTSGGLDTQYF. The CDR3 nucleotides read TGTGCCAGCAGCCAAGTGACTAGCGGGGGTTTAGATACGCAGTATTTT.

As DNA, the CDR3 is TGTGCCAGCAGCTTAGCCGGGGGATCGGATACGCAGTATTTT. It encodes CASSLAGGSDTQYF. The rearrangement uses TRBV7-6 and TRBJ2-3; TRBD2 is a possible D gene (6 bases). V was clipped by 0 bases and J by 6 bases, with 10 bases between them. The CDR3 contains 14 residues. CDR1 and CDR2 (germline): SGHVS, FNYEAQ.

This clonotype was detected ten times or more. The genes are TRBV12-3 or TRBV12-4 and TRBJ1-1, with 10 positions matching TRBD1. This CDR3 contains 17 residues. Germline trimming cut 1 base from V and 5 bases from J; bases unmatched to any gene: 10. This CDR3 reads CASSLVGQGPRGTEAFF. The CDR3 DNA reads TGTGCCAGCAGTTTAGTGGGACAGGGGCCAAGGGGGACTGAAGCTTTCTTT.